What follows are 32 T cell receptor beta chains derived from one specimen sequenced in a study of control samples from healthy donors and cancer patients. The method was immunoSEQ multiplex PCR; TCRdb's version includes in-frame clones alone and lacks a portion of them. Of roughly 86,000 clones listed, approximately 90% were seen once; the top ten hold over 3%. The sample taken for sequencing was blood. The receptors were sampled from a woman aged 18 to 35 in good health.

As DNA, the CDR3 is TGTGCCAGCAGTTACGGATTAGCCGACTACGAGCAGTACTTC. Protein sequence: CASSYGLADYEQYF. This chain connects TRBV6-6 to TRBJ2-7; D is unclear. Germline assignment: CDR1 MNHNY and CDR2 SVGAGI (reference sequence). Trimming shortened V by 2 bases and J by 3 bases, and 11 bases separated the two germline ends. The CDR3 sequence is 14 residues long.

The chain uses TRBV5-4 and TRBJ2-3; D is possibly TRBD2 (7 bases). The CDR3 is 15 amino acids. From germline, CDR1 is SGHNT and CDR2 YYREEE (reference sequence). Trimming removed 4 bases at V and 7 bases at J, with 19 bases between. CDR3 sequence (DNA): TGTGCCAGCAGCCCCGAACCCTCCGGGGGGCATACGCAGTATTTT. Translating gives CASSPEPSGGHTQYF.

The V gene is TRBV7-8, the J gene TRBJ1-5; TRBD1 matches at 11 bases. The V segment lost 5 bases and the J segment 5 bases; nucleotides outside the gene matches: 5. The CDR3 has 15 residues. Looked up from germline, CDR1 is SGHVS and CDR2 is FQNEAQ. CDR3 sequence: CASSRRDRGDQPQHF. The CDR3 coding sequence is TGTGCCAGCAGCCGCCGGGACAGGGGGGATCAGCCCCAGCATTTT.

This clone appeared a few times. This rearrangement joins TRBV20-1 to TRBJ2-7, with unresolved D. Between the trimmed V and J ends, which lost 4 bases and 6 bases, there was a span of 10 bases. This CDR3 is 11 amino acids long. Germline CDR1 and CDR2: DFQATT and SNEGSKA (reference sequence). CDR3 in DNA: TGCAGTGCTACGCCCTCTGGCGAGCAGTACTTC. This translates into CSATPSGEQYF.

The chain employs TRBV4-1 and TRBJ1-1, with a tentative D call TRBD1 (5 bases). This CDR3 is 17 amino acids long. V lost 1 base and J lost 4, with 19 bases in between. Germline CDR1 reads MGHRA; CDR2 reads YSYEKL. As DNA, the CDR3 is TGCGCCAGCAGCCAAGTAGATTTAGGGGCTAAACGCACTGAAGCTTTCTTT. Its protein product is CASSQVDLGAKRTEAFF.

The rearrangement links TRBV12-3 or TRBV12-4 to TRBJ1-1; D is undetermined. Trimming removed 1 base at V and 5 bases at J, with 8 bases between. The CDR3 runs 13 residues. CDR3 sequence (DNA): TGTGCCAGCAGTTTAGGGATCGGGACTGAAGCTTTCTTT. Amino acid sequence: CASSLGIGTEAFF.

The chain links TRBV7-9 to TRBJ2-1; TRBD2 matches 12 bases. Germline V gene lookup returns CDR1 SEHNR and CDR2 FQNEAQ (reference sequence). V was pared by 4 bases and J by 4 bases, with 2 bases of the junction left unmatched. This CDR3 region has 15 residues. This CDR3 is CASSSLAGGYNEQFF. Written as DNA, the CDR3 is TGTGCCAGCAGCTCTCTAGCGGGGGGGTACAATGAGCAGTTCTTC.

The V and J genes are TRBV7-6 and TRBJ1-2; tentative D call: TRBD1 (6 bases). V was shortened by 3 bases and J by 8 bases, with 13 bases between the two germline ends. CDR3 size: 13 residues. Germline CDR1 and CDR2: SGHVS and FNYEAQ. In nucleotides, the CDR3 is TGTGCCAGCAGCTTGGGGGGGCTTGAAGGCTACACCTTC. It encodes CASSLGGLEGYTF.

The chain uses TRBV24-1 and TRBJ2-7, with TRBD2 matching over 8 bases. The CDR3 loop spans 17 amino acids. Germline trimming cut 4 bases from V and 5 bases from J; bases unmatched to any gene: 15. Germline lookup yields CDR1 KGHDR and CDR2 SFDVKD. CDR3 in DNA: TGTGCCACCAGTGACGAGTCCGAGGGACGGGGGGGCGACGAGCAGTACTTC. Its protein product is CATSDESEGRGGDEQYF.

The CDR3 loop is CATVGISGANVLTF. CDR3 DNA sequence: TGTGCCACCGTAGGGATCTCTGGGGCCAACGTCCTGACTTTC. The rearrangement joins TRBV24-1 to TRBJ2-6, with no clear D. Looked up from germline, CDR1 is KGHDR and CDR2 is SFDVKD. V lost 9 bases, J lost 0 bases, and 8 bases lay in between. The CDR3 is 14 residues long.

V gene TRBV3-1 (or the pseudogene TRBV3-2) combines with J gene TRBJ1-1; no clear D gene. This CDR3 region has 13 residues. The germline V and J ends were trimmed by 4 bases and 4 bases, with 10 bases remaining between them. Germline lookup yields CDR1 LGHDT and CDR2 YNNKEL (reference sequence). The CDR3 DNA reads TGTGCCAGCAGCCTCGGCCGGGGCACTGAAGCTTTCTTT. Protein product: CASSLGRGTEAFF.

DNA for the CDR3: TGCAGCGCCTCCCTGGGCGAGGTAGAGACCCAGTACTTC. Amino acids: CSASLGEVETQYF. V gene TRBV29-1 combines with J gene TRBJ2-5; no definite D call. The germline CDR1 and CDR2 sequences are SQVTM and ANQGSEA. This CDR3 comprises 13 residues. Between the trimmed V and J ends, which lost 7 bases and 4 bases, there was a span of 16 bases.

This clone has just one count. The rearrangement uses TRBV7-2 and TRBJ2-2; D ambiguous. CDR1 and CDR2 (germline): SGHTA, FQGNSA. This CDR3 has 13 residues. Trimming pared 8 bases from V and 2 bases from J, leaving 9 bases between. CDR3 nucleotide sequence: TGTGCCAGCGCCCCTCCAAACACCGGGGAGCTGTTTTTT. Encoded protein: CASAPPNTGELFF.

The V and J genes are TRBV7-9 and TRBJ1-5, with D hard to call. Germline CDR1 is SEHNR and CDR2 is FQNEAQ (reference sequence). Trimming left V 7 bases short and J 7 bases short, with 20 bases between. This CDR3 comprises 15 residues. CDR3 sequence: CASTKSAVHLQPQHF. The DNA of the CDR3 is TGTGCCAGCACCAAATCGGCGGTTCACTTGCAGCCCCAGCATTTT.

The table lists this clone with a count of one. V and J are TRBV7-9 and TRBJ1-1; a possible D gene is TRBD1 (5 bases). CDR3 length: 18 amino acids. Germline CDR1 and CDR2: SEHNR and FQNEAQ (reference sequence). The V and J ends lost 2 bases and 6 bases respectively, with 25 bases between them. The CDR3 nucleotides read TGTGCCAGCAGCTTAACCCCGGGGCCTCTACTAAAGAAGGCTGAAGCTTTCTTT. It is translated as CASSLTPGPLLKKAEAFF.

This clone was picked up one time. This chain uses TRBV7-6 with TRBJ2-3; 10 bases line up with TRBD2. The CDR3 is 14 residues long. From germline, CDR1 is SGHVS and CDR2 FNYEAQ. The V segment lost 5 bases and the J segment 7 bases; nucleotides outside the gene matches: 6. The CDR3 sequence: CASSVGLARYTQYF. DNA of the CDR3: TGTGCCAGCAGCGTGGGACTAGCGAGGTATACGCAGTATTTT.

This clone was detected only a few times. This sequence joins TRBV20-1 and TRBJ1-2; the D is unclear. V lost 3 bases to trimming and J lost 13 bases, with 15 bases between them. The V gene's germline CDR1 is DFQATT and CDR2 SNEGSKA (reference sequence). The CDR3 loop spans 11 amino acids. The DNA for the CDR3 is TGCAGTGCTAGCGCTATCGGGAGACCCACCTTC. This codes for CSASAIGRPTF.

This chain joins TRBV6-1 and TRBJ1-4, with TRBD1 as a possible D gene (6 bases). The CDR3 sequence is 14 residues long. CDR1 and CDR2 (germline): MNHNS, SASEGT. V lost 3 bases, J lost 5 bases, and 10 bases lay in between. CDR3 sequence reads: CASSEGAMNEKLFF. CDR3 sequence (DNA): TGTGCCAGCAGTGAGGGGGCGATGAATGAAAAACTGTTTTTT.

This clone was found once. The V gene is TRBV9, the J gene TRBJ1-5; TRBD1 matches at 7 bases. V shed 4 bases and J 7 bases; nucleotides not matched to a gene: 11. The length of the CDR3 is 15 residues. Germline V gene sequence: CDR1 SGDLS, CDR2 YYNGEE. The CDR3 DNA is TGTGCCAGCAGCTCAGCGGGGCAGGGGGACCAGCCCCAGCATTTT. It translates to CASSSAGQGDQPQHF.

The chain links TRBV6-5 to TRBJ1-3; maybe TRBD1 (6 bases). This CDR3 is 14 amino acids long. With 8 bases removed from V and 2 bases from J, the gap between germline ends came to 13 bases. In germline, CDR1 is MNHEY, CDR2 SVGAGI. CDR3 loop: CASRQGKTGNTIYF. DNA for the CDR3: TGTGCCAGCCGTCAGGGGAAAACTGGAAACACCATATATTTT.

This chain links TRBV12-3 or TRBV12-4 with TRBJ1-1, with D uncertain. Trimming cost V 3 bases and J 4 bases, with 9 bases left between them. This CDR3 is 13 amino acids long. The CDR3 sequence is CASSFGRSTEAFF. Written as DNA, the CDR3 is TGTGCCAGCAGTTTCGGGAGATCCACTGAAGCTTTCTTT.

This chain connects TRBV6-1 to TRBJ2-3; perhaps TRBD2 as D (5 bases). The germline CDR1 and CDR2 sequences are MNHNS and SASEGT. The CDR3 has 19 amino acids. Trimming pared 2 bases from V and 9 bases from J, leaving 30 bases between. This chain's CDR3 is CASSEYPPTPQRSFWTQYF. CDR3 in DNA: TGTGCCAGCAGTGAATACCCCCCGACCCCGCAGCGGAGCTTCTGGACGCAGTATTTT.

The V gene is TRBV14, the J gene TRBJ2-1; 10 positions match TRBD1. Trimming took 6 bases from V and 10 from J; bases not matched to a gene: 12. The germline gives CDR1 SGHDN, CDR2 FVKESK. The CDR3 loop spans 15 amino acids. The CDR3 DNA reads TGTGCCAGCAGTCACGGGACAGGGGTATTGGGAGAGCAGTTCTTC. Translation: CASSHGTGVLGEQFF.

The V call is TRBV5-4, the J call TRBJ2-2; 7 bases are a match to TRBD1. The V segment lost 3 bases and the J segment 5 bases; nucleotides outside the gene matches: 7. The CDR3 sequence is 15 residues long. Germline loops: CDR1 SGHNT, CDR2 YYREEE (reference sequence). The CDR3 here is CASSSTGATTGELFF. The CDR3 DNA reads TGTGCCAGCAGCTCAACAGGGGCCACTACCGGGGAGCTGTTTTTT. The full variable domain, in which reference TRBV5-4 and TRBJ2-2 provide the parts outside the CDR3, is ETGVTQSPTHLIKTRGQQVTLRCSSQSGHNTVSWYQQALGQGPQFIFQYYREEENGRGNFPPRFSGLQFPNYSSELNVNALELDDSALYLCASSSTGATTGELFFGEGSRLTVL.

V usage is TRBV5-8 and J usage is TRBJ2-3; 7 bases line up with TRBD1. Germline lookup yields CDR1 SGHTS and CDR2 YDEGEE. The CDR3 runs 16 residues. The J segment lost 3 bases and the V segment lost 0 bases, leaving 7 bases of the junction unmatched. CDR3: CASSLGQGVWTDTQYF. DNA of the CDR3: TGTGCCAGCAGCTTGGGTCAGGGGGTTTGGACAGATACGCAGTATTTT.

The chain's CDR3 is CASSQDWWLGQGSTDTQYF. Here the CDR3 DNA reads TGTGCCAGCAGCCAAGATTGGTGGTTGGGGCAGGGGAGCACAGATACGCAGTATTTT. The V call is TRBV3-1 (or the pseudogene TRBV3-2), the J call TRBJ2-3, with D possibly being TRBD1 (6 bases). The germline CDR1 and CDR2 sequences are LGHDT and YNNKEL (reference sequence). The CDR3 totals 19 residues. V lost 0 bases, J lost 0 bases, and 19 bases lay in between.

CDR3 loop: CASSFLDRGLGDTQYF. CDR3 coding DNA: TGTGCCAGCAGTTTTTTGGACAGGGGGTTGGGAGATACGCAGTATTTT. The chain couples TRBV27 to TRBJ2-3; 10 nucleotides align to TRBD1. The CDR3 length is 16 residues. The V and J ends lost 3 bases and 5 bases, in that order; junction bases with no gene match: 8. CDR1 and CDR2 (germline): MNHEY, SMNVEV (reference sequence).

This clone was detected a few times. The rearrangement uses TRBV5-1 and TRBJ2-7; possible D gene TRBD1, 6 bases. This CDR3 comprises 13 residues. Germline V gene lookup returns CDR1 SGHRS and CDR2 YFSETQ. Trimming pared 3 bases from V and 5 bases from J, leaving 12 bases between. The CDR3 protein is CASSWQGSHEQYF. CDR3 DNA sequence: TGCGCCAGCAGCTGGCAGGGGAGCCACGAGCAGTACTTC.

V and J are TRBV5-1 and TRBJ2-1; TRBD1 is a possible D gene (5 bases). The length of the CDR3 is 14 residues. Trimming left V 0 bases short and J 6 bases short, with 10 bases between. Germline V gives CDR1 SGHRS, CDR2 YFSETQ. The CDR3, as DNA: TGCGCCAGCAGCTTGGACAGGAGCTTCAATGAGCAGTTCTTC. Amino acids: CASSLDRSFNEQFF.

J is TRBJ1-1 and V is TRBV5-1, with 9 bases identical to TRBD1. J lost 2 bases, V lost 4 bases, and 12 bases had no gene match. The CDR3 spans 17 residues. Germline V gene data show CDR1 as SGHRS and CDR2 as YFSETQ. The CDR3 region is CASSLTGGALGNTEAFF. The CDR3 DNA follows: TGCGCCAGCAGCCTCACAGGGGGCGCGTTGGGAAACACTGAAGCTTTCTTT.

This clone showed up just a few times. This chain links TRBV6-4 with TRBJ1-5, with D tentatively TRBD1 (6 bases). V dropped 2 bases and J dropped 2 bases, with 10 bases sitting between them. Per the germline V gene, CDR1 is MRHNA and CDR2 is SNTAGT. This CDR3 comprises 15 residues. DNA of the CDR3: TGTGCCAGCAGTGACACCCGACAGGGCAATCAGCCCCAGCATTTT. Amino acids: CASSDTRQGNQPQHF.

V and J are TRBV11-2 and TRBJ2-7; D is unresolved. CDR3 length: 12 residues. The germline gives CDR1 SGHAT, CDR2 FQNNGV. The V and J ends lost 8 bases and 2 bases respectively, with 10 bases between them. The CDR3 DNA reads TGTGCCAGCGGCGGTTTCGCCTACGAGCAGTACTTC. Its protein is CASGGFAYEQYF. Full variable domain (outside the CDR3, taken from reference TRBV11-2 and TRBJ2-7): EAGVAQSPRYKIIEKRQSVAFWCNPISGHATLYWYQQILGQGPKLLIQFQNNGVVDDSQLPKDRFSAERLKGVDSTLKIQPAKLEDSAVYLCASGGFAYEQYFGPGTRLTVT.